The clone carrying this T cell receptor beta chain was seen a handful of times. The data stem from a study of blood T cell repertoires in COVID-19. Per the original methods: Nucleated cell number was recorded as an estimate derived from reference gene primer amplification. Profiled with immunoSEQ multiplex PCR; TCRdb holds only in-frame clones, not every one. The V and J calls and the clone size are those of that table, but D and trimming were determined from the DNA. The data hold around 130,000 clones, with about four fifths observed a single time. The V gene end was trimmed by 11 bases and the J gene end by 2 bases; junction bases not matched to a gene: 5. Germline V gene lookup returns CDR1 SEHNR and CDR2 FQNEAQ (reference sequence). This CDR3 has 12 residues.

Sequences were obtained from PBMCs or T cells enriched from blood (not recorded which). The genes are TRBV7-9 and TRBJ1-2; 7 positions match TRBD1. This TCR derives from a woman younger than 45 who had recovered from COVID-19. The CDR3 is CAVGQLNYGYTF. The DNA for the CDR3 is TGTGCCGTGGGACAGCTAAACTATGGCTACACCTTC.